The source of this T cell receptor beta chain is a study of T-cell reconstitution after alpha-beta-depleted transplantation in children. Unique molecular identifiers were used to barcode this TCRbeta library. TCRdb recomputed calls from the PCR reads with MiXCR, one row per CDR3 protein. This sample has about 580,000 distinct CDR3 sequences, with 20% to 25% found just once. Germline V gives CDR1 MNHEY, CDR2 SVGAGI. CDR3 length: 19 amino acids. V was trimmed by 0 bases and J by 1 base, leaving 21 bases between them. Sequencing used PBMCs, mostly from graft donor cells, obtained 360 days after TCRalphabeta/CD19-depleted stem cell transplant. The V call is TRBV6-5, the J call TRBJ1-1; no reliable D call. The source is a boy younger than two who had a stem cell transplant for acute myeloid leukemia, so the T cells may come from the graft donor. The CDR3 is CASSYSLGDYTFRNTEAFF. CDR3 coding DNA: TGTGCCAGCAGTTACTCACTCGGAGATTATACCTTTCGGAACACTGAAGCTTTCTTT.